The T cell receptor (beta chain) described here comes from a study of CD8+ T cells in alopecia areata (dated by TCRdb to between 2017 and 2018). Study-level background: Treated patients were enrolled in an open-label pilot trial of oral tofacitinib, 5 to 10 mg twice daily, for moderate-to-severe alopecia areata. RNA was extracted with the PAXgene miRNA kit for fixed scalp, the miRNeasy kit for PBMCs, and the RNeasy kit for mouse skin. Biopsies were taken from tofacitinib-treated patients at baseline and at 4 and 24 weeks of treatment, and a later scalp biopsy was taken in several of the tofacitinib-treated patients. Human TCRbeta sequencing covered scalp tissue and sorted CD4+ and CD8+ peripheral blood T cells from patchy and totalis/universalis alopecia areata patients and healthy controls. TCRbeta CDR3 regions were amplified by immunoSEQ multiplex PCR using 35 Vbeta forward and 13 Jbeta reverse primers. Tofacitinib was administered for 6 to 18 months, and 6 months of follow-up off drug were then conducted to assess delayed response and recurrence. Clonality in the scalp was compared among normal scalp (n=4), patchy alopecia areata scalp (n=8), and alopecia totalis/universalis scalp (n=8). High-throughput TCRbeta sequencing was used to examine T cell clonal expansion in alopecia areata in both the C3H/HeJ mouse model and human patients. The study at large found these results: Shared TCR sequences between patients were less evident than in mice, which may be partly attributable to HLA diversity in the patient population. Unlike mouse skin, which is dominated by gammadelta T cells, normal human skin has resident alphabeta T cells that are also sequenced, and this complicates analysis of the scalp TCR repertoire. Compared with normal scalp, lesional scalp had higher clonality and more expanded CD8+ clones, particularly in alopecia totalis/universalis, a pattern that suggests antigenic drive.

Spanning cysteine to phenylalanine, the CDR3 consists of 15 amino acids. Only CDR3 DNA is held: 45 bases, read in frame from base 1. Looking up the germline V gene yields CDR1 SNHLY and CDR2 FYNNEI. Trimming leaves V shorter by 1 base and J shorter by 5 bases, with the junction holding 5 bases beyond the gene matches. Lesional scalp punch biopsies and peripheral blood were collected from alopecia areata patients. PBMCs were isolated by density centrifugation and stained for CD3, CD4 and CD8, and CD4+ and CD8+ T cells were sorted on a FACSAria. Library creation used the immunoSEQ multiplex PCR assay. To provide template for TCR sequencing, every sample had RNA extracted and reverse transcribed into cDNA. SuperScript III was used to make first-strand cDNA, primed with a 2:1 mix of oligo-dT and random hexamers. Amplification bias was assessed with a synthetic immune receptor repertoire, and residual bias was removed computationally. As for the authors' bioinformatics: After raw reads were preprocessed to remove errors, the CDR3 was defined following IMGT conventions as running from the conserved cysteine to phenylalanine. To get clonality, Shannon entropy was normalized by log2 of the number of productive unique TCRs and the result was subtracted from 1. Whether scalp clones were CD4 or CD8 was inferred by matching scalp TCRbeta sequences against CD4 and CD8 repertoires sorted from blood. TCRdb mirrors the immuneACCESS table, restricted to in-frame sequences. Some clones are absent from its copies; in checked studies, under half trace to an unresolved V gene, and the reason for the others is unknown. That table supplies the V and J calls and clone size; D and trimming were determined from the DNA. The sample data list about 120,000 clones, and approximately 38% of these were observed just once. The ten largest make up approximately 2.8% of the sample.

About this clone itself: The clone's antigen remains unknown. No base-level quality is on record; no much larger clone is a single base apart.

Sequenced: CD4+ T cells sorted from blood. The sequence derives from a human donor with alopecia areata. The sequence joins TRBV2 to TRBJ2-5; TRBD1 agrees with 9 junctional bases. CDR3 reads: CASSEDTGGGETQYF. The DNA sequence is TGTGCCAGCAGTGAAGATACAGGGGGCGGTGAGACCCAGTACTTC.